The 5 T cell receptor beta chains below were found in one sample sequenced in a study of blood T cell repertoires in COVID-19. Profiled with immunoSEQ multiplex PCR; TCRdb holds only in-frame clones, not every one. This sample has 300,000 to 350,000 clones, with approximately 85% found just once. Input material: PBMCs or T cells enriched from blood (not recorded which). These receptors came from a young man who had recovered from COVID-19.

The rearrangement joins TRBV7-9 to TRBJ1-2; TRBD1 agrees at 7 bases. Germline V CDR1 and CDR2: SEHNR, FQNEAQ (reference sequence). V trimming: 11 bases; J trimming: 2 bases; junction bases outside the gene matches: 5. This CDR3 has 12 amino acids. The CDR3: CAVLQGNYGYTF. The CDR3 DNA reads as TGTGCCGTGCTACAGGGGAACTATGGCTACACCTTC.

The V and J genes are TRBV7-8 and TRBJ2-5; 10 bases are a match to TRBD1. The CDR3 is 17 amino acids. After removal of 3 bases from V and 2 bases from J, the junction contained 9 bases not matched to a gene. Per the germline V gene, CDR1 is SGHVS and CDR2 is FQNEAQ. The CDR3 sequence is CASSFRQGAPDQETQYF. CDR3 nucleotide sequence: TGTGCCAGCAGCTTTAGACAGGGGGCGCCCGATCAAGAGACCCAGTACTTC.

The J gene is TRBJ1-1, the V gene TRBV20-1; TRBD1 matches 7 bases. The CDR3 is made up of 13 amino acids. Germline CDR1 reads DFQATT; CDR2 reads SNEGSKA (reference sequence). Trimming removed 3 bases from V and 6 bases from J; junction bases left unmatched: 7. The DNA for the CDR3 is TGCAGTGCTAGTCGACAGGGCATCGCTGAAGCTTTCTTT. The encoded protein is CSASRQGIAEAFF.

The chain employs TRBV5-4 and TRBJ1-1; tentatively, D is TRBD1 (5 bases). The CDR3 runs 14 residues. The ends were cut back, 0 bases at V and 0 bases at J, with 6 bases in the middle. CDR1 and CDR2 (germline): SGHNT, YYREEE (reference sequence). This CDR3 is CASSLDRMNTEAFF. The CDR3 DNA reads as TGTGCCAGCAGCTTGGACAGGATGAACACTGAAGCTTTCTTT.

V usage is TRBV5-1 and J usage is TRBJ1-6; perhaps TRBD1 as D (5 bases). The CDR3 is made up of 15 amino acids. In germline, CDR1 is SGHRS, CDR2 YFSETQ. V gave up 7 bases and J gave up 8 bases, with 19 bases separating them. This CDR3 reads CASRGGTFGDSPLHF. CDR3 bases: TGCGCCAGCCGTGGAGGGACTTTCGGGGATTCACCCCTCCACTTT. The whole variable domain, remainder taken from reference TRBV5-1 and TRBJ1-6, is KAGVTQTPRYLIKTRGQQVTLSCSPISGHRSVSWYQQTPGQGLQFLFEYFSETQRNKGNFPGRFSGRQFSNSRSEMNVSTLELGDSALYLCASRGGTFGDSPLHFGNGTRLTVT.